This passage covers 30 T cell receptor beta chains from one sample sequenced in a study of post-analysis software for immune sequencing data. Overall study results and limits: In patients, TRBV5-6, TRBV5-1 and TRBV20-1 belonged to roughly five TRBV segments found more frequently than in controls.

Sequencing libraries made from TCR beta cDNA carried unique molecular identifiers. From the PCR reads, TCRdb called clonotypes with MiXCR, one entry per CDR3 protein. Of hundreds of thousands of distinct CDR3 sequences in the sample, 25% to 30% were seen once. These receptors lack a known antigen. The sequenced material came from blood. Receptors originate from a girl aged 5-17 years with multiple sclerosis.

In its sample, this clonotype was seen a few times. The chain employs TRBV5-1 and TRBJ1-4; 8 nucleotides agree with TRBD1. The CDR3 is 17 residues long. In germline, CDR1 is SGHRS, CDR2 YFSETQ. After removal of 3 bases from V and 0 bases from J, the junction contained 7 bases not matched to a gene. Here the CDR3 reads CASSSLVQGATNEKLFF. The CDR3 region has the DNA TGCGCCAGCAGCTCCTTAGTACAGGGGGCAACTAATGAAAAACTGTTTTTT.

The chain has TRBV20-1 and TRBJ2-1, with 8 bases that match TRBD2. The junction had 8 bases not matched to a gene; V was cut back by 2 bases and J by 2 bases. Germline-derived CDR1 and CDR2 are DFQATT and SNEGSKA (reference sequence). The CDR3 covers 16 residues. DNA of the CDR3: TGCAGTGCTAGATCAAAGCGGGAGTTAGCCTACAATGAGCAGTTCTTC. Protein: CSARSKRELAYNEQFF.

The chain has TRBV29-1 and TRBJ2-1; possibly TRBD2 for D (5 bases). The CDR3 is made up of 14 amino acids. The V end was cut by 2 bases, the J end by 9 bases, with 17 bases between. Germline values: CDR1 SQVTM, CDR2 ANQGSEA. CDR3 residues: CSVEYTGLRIEQFF. CDR3 DNA sequence: TGCAGCGTTGAATATACGGGGTTGCGGATTGAGCAGTTCTTC.

This clonotype was seen repeatedly, ten times or more. The gene calls are TRBV10-3 and TRBJ2-3; no clear D. Germline V gene data show CDR1 as ENHRY and CDR2 as SYGVKD. The CDR3 is made up of 13 amino acids. V was shortened by 11 bases and J by 0 bases, with 12 bases between the two germline ends. CDR3 residues: CASETQSTDTQYF. The CDR3 bases are TGTGCCTCAGAGACCCAGAGCACAGATACGCAGTATTTT.

This clonotype has more than one count but fewer than ten. The CDR3 DNA follows: TGCGCCAGCAGCAGGGGGACAGGCAAACAGGATGGCTACACCTTC. Its protein is CASSRGTGKQDGYTF. This chain connects TRBV5-1 to TRBJ1-2; 8 nucleotides align to TRBD1. Germline V gives CDR1 SGHRS, CDR2 YFSETQ. The junction had 11 bases not matched to a gene; V was cut back by 4 bases and J by 6 bases. The CDR3 length is 15 residues.

This clonotype has just one count. V and J are TRBV5-1 and TRBJ1-1, with 7 bases aligning to TRBD1. This CDR3 has 14 amino acids. V was clipped by 0 bases and J by 4 bases; unmatched bases: 3. CDR1 is SGHRS and CDR2 is YFSETQ in the germline V gene. The CDR3 nucleotides are TGCGCCAGCAGCTTGGTGACAGGGACCACTGAAGCTTTCTTT. This translates into CASSLVTGTTEAFF.

This clonotype was found a few times. The chain's CDR3 is CASSPSILTEAFF. The CDR3 DNA reads TGTGCCAGCAGCCCCTCGATTCTCACTGAAGCTTTCTTT. V gene TRBV7-2 combines with J gene TRBJ1-1; D is uncertain. The germline CDR1 and CDR2 sequences are SGHTA and FQGNSA. The CDR3 runs to 13 residues. V shed 5 bases and J shed 4 bases, with 11 bases lying between them.

This clonotype turned up a few times. The J gene is TRBJ2-1, the V gene TRBV11-2; 12 bases line up with TRBD2. There are 16 residues in the CDR3. The V and J ends lost 4 bases and 7 bases, in that order; junction bases with no gene match: 8. CDR1 is SGHAT and CDR2 is FQNNGV in the germline V gene. In nucleotides, the CDR3 is TGTGCCAGCAGCTCCTGGACTAGCGGGATAGGTAATGAGCAGTTCTTC. This translates into CASSSWTSGIGNEQFF.

This CDR3 reads CASSWKGALDTQYF. DNA of the CDR3: TGTGCCAGCAGTTGGAAGGGGGCCTTAGATACGCAGTATTTT. V and J are TRBV6-5 and TRBJ2-3; 7 bases are shared with TRBD1. V dropped 4 bases and J dropped 5; count of bases not matched to a gene: 6. The CDR3 is made up of 14 amino acids. The germline gives CDR1 MNHEY, CDR2 SVGAGI.

This clonotype was seen ten or more times. This chain connects TRBV20-1 to TRBJ2-7; no reliable D call. This CDR3 region has 13 residues. Between the trimmed V and J ends, which lost 3 bases and 5 bases, there was a span of 14 bases. CDR1 and CDR2 from the germline V gene are DFQATT and SNEGSKA (reference sequence). The CDR3 here is CSARPPGLDEQYF. The CDR3 DNA reads TGCAGTGCTAGGCCCCCAGGATTGGACGAGCAGTACTTC.

A few counts support this clonotype. The J gene is TRBJ2-5, the V gene TRBV5-1; no reliable D call. Germline V gives CDR1 SGHRS, CDR2 YFSETQ. V lost 3 bases, J lost 4 bases, and 16 bases lay in between. This CDR3 has 15 amino acids. The CDR3: CASSSSLAVTETQYF. The CDR3 coding sequence is TGCGCCAGCAGCTCCTCCTTGGCGGTTACAGAGACCCAGTACTTC.

This clonotype was observed a handful of times. This rearrangement joins TRBV2 to TRBJ2-5; D may be TRBD1 or TRBD2 (7 bases each). Trimming shortened V by 6 bases and J by 11 bases, and 22 bases separated the two germline ends. Germline V CDR1 and CDR2: SNHLY, FYNNEI. CDR3 length: 14 amino acids. CDR3 sequence: CASRKQGLQAGQYF. CDR3 coding DNA: TGTGCCAGCAGGAAACAGGGGCTCCAAGCGGGGCAGTACTTC.

V gene TRBV3-1 combines with J gene TRBJ1-2; D is unresolved. Germline values: CDR1 LGHDT, CDR2 YNNKEL (reference sequence). The CDR3 loop spans 16 amino acids. Between the trimmed V and J ends, which lost 2 bases and 8 bases, there was a span of 21 bases. CDR3 region: CASSQPGAVMQLGYTF. Here the CDR3 DNA reads TGTGCCAGCAGCCAACCCGGAGCTGTTATGCAACTGGGCTACACCTTC.

V usage is TRBV18 and J usage is TRBJ2-1; TRBD2 agrees at 10 bases. CDR1 and CDR2 from the germline V gene are KGHSH and LQKENI. J was trimmed by 1 base and V by 4 bases; bases with no gene match: 10. The CDR3 covers 18 residues. CDR3 loop: CASSQRRAGGESYNEQFF. CDR3 DNA sequence: TGTGCCAGCTCACAACGGAGAGCGGGGGGGGAATCCTACAATGAGCAGTTCTTC.

This clonotype was seen more than once but under ten times. The J gene is TRBJ2-5, the V gene TRBV7-2, with a possible D match to TRBD1 (6 bases). V lost 6 bases and J lost 2, with 13 bases in between. CDR1 SGHTA and CDR2 FQGNSA come from the germline V gene. The CDR3 length is 14 residues. CDR3 sequence reads: CASSPRQVQETQYF. DNA of the CDR3: TGTGCCAGCAGTCCCCGACAGGTTCAAGAGACCCAGTACTTC.

This clonotype was picked up one time. The chain combines TRBV5-1 with TRBJ2-1; D is possibly TRBD1 or TRBD2 (6 bases each). Germline V gene sequence: CDR1 SGHRS, CDR2 YFSETQ. The length of the CDR3 is 15 residues. Trimming took 4 bases from V and 6 from J, leaving 17 bases between them. In DNA form, the CDR3 reads TGCGCCAGCAGCCTCGCCTCCGAGGGGGGCAATGAGCAGTTCTTC. This sequence encodes CASSLASEGGNEQFF.

The rearrangement links TRBV5-1 to TRBJ1-4; a weak D match, TRBD1 (5 bases). The germline V gene has CDR1 SGHRS and CDR2 YFSETQ. Between the trimmed V and J ends, which lost 0 bases and 5 bases, there was a span of 11 bases. This CDR3 region has 15 residues. The CDR3 loop is CASSLEGSINEKLFF. Written as DNA, the CDR3 is TGCGCCAGCAGCTTGGAGGGGTCAATAAATGAAAAACTGTTTTTT.

The chain recombines TRBV3-1 with TRBJ1-1, with TRBD1 identical over 11 bases. The junction had 4 bases not matched to a gene; V was cut back by 3 bases and J by 4 bases. Germline CDR1 is LGHDT and CDR2 is YNNKEL (reference sequence). The CDR3 consists of 15 residues. The CDR3 loop reads CASSHTGTGGTEAFF. In DNA, the CDR3 is TGTGCCAGCAGCCATACCGGGACAGGGGGCACTGAAGCTTTCTTT.

This clonotype was observed many times. The gene calls are TRBV6-1 and TRBJ2-1, with D possibly TRBD2 on 5 matching bases. The V gene's germline CDR1 is MNHNS and CDR2 SASEGT. V gave up 4 bases and J gave up 10 bases, with 11 bases separating them. CDR3 length: 12 residues. In DNA, the CDR3 is TGTGCCAGCAGTGTGTTATCGGGGGAGCAGTTCTTC. It is translated as CASSVLSGEQFF.

This clonotype was detected only a few times. This chain uses TRBV6-5 with TRBJ2-1; D not resolved. The CDR3 totals 16 residues. With 5 bases removed from V and 6 bases from J, the gap between germline ends came to 20 bases. CDR1 MNHEY and CDR2 SVGAGI come from the germline V gene. CDR3 protein: CASSQYRTVGFNEQFF. DNA of the CDR3: TGTGCCAGCAGTCAATACCGGACCGTGGGCTTCAATGAGCAGTTCTTC.

This clonotype showed up just once. At one boundary the junction diverges from the germline segment, which might be a read error. The gene calls are TRBV7-8 and TRBJ1-5, with D unclear. The CDR3 has 14 residues. The germline gives CDR1 SGHVS, CDR2 FQNEAQ. CDR3 nucleotide sequence: TGTGCTAGCAGCACCAACAGCCTCAATCAGCCCCAGCATTTT. Its translation: CASSTNSLNQPQHF.

As to this clonotype: Its ends do not fully match the called genes, so a read error is possible. V gene TRBV28 combines with J gene TRBJ2-7, with 7 bases aligning to TRBD1. Per germline, CDR1 MDHEN and CDR2 SYDVKM. The CDR3 extends over 16 amino acids. The CDR3 nucleotides are TGTGCCAGCAGCACAGAACAGGGGATACTCTCCTACGAGCGGTACTTC. This gives the protein CASSTEQGILSYERYF.

The chain couples TRBV6-2 or TRBV6-3 to TRBJ2-1, with 13 positions matching TRBD2. J lost 9 bases, V lost 7 bases, and 9 bases had no gene match. There are 15 residues in the CDR3. Germline CDR1 and CDR2: MNHEY and SVGEGT. The CDR3 loop reads CASIAGLAGVSEQFF. The CDR3, as DNA: TGTGCCAGCATCGCCGGACTAGCGGGAGTATCTGAGCAGTTCTTC.

This clonotype was counted between two and nine times. The germline gene is not matched at one end of the junction; a read error may be the cause. This chain uses TRBV20-1 with TRBJ2-5; 7 bases are a match to TRBD2. The CDR3 is made up of 15 amino acids. Looked up from germline, CDR1 is DFQATT and CDR2 is SNEGSKA (reference sequence). The CDR3 sequence is CSAVSGRGIQGTQYF. The CDR3 DNA reads TGCAGTGCCGTCTCGGGGCGGGGGATCCAAGGGACCCAGTACTTC.

The rearrangement links TRBV7-9 to TRBJ2-2; weak D call: TRBD1 (6 bases). Germline CDR1 and CDR2: SEHNR and FQNEAQ (reference sequence). This CDR3 has 12 residues. Trimming shortened V by 9 bases and J by 5 bases, and 10 bases separated the two germline ends. This CDR3 reads CARTQGTGELFF. For the CDR3, the DNA is TGTGCCAGGACGCAGGGGACCGGGGAGCTGTTTTTT. The full variable domain, in which reference TRBV7-9 and TRBJ2-2 provide the parts outside the CDR3, is DTGVSQNPRHKITKRGQNVTFRCDPISEHNRLYWYRQTLGQGPEFLTYFQNEAQLEKSRLLSDRFSAERPKGSFSTLEIQRTEQGDSAMYLCARTQGTGELFFGEGSRLTVL.

This clonotype showed up many times. The chain uses TRBV20-1 and TRBJ2-7; D not certain. The germline V and J ends were trimmed by 2 bases and 0 bases, with 2 bases remaining between them. This CDR3 spans 11 amino acids. Germline V gene lookup returns CDR1 DFQATT and CDR2 SNEGSKA (reference sequence). The CDR3 coding sequence is TGCAGTGCTAGAAGCTCCTACGAGCAGTACTTC. Protein sequence: CSARSSYEQYF.

V gene TRBV24-1 combines with J gene TRBJ2-3, with D perhaps assigned TRBD1 or TRBD2 (5 bases each). This CDR3 is 15 amino acids long. Trimming pared 6 bases from V and 0 bases from J, leaving 12 bases between. Per germline, CDR1 KGHDR and CDR2 SFDVKD. The CDR3 here is CATSPSGASTDTQYF. CDR3 bases: TGTGCCACCAGTCCTTCCGGGGCTAGCACAGATACGCAGTATTTT.

This clonotype showed up just a few times. The chain recombines TRBV9 with TRBJ2-3; D may be TRBD2 (6 bases). The CDR3 covers 15 residues. Between the trimmed V and J ends, which lost 1 base and 1 base, there was a span of 10 bases. Germline V gene data show CDR1 as SGDLS and CDR2 as YYNGEE. Here the CDR3 DNA reads TGTGCCAGCAGCGTACAAGCGGGCCGCACAGATACGCAGTATTTT. Translating gives CASSVQAGRTDTQYF.

The chain couples TRBV7-2 to TRBJ2-1, with 10 bases lining up with TRBD2. The CDR3 length is 17 residues. CDR1 and CDR2 (germline): SGHTA, FQGNSA. Unmatched junction bases numbered 12, after V lost 1 base and J lost 9 bases. CDR3 nucleotide sequence: TGTGCCAGCAGCTTAGATATCGGGCTAGCGGGAGTGGGTGAGCAGTTCTTC. This codes for CASSLDIGLAGVGEQFF.

This clonotype was counted ten times or more. The V gene is TRBV29-1, the J gene TRBJ2-7; 8 nucleotides align to TRBD1. There are 14 residues in the CDR3. The V segment lost 4 bases and the J segment 7 bases; nucleotides outside the gene matches: 12. The V gene's germline CDR1 is SQVTM and CDR2 ANQGSEA. Here the CDR3 DNA reads TGCAGCGTTGTCAGGACAGGGCTTCCTAGTGAGCAGTACTTC. Translating it yields CSVVRTGLPSEQYF.